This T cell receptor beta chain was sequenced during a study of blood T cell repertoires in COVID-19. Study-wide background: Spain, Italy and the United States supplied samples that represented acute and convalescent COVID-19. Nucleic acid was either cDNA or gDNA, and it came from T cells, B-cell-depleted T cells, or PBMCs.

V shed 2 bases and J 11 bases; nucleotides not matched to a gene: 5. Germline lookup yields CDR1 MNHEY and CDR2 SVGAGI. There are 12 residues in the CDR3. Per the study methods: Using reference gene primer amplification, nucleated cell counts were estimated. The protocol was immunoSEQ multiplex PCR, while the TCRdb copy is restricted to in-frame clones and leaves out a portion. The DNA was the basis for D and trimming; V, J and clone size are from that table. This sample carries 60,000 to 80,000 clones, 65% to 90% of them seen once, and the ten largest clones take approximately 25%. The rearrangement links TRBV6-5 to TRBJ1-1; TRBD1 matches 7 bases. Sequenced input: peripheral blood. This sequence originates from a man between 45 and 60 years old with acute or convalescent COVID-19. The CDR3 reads CASSYRQGSAFF. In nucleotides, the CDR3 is TGTGCCAGCAGTTACCGACAGGGAAGCGCTTTCTTT.